The T cell receptor (beta chain) under discussion was sequenced for a study of shared clonotypes between healthy human individuals. About the study: Ranging from 18 to 49 in age, donors were two women and a few men. Researchers assigned three CD4 naive, three CD4 memory, two CD8 naive and one CD8 memory plate to each donor.

Study-level results: Larger estimated richness was generally recorded for naive subsets relative to memory subsets. Shared across a handful of donors were roughly 4.7% of the naive CD4 clonotypes.

Comments on this clone: Its target is unknown.

Method: immunoSEQ multiplex PCR; TCRdb's copy keeps in-frame clones and lacks some. The sample consists of about 700,000 clones, roughly 94% of them appearing once. The naive CD8 fraction comprised CD45RO-negative cells positively selected for CCR7 and excluded terminally differentiated effector memory CD45RA+ cells. Germline V lookup: CDR1 SEHNR, CDR2 FQNEAQ (reference sequence). After removal of 5 bases from V and 5 bases from J, the junction contained 7 bases not matched to a gene. The length of the CDR3 is 15 residues. The chain employs TRBV7-9 and TRBJ2-7, with 12 positions matching TRBD2. The specimen was naive CD8+ T cells sorted from blood. The clonotype was recovered from a man aged 25 to 45 in good health. CDR3 DNA sequence: TGTGCCAGCAGCACACTAGCGGGAGGTCGGGACGAGCAGTACTTC. Amino acid sequence: CASSTLAGGRDEQYF.